This record looks at one T cell receptor beta chain sequence and its context. The antigen is unknown. The library was made from cDNA and included unique molecular identifiers. TCRdb independently ran MiXCR on the PCR reads; one entry per CDR3 protein. The repertoire has 450,000 to 700,000 distinct CDR3 sequences, 44% of them found once; the top ten carry around 1.7%. This CDR3 has 17 amino acids. Trimming pared 3 bases from V and 0 bases from J, leaving 16 bases between. CDR1 is SGHRS, CDR2 YFSETQ, per germline. The sample belongs to a study of post-analysis software for immune sequencing data. Looking at the study overall: Patients with relapsing-remitting, secondary progressive and progressive-relapsing multiple sclerosis courses were all represented. Study-level points and caveats: Higher frequency in patients than in controls was seen for about five TRBV segments, with TRBV5-6, TRBV5-1 and TRBV20-1 among them. Normalized Chao1 diversity was significantly lower in multiple sclerosis patients than in controls.

The TCR originated in a girl aged 5-17 years with multiple sclerosis. The sequenced material came from blood. This chain joins TRBV5-1 and TRBJ2-1, with a possible D match to TRBD2 (5 bases). DNA of the CDR3: TGCGCCAGCAGCTCCCTTTCGAGGGTGAGCTCCTACAATGAGCAGTTCTTC. It codes for CASSSLSRVSSYNEQFF.